The clone carrying this TCR beta chain was found many times. Antigen: not known. The entry originates in a study of T cells after yellow fever vaccination. Broader study findings: It was a weaker secondary response, yet one that peaked faster, at day 5 versus 15. Of the clonotypes, a small share occurred in both CD4 and CD8 compartments.

UMIs and a universal primer site were added when TCR cDNA was made by 5'RACE template switching. TCRdb passed the 5' RACE reads through MiXCR, listing each CDR3 protein once. The sample has some 120,000 distinct CDR3 sequences; nearly 7.5% are singletons. This sequence originates from a man younger than 35 who received the YFV17D yellow fever vaccine. Here the sequenced sample was CD4+ T cells sorted from PBMCs, taken about 10 days after the first yellow fever vaccination.

For the CDR3, the DNA is TGTGCCAGCAGTTTACGACAGGGGGGCAATGAGCAGTTCTTC. It yields the protein CASSLRQGGNEQFF. This rearrangement joins TRBV12-3 or TRBV12-4 to TRBJ2-1; TRBD1 matches at 9 bases. Trimming cost V 2 bases and J 6 bases; bases outside gene matches: 2. CDR3 length: 14 residues.